One and the same sample provided the 23 T cell receptor beta chains below, sequenced in a study of cytomegalovirus exposure and HLA in healthy donors (dated by TCRdb to the late 2010s). Library generation was performed with the immunoSEQ multiplex PCR assay. For the multiplex PCR, a mixture combining 60 forward primers for TCR Vbeta segments and 13 reverse primers for TCR Jbeta segments was used. TCRdb retrieved this table from immuneACCESS and kept in-frame rearrangements only. Not all clones are present; in checked studies, unresolved V genes account for under half, and no reason is known for the remainder. This sample comprises roughly 120,000 clones, about three quarters of them detected only once. The top ten clones comprise approximately 1% of the sample. The sequenced material came from PBMCs. All receptors come from a human donor in good health.

The chain couples TRBV6-6 to TRBJ2-5; D is possibly TRBD2 (5 bases). Germline lookup yields CDR1 MNHNY and CDR2 SVGAGI (reference sequence). The V and J ends lost 0 bases and 5 bases respectively, with 16 bases between them. This CDR3 has 16 residues. CDR3 DNA: TGTGCCAGCAGTTACTCGGGAGACCCGGCAAAGGAGACCCAGTACTTC. This encodes CASSYSGDPAKETQYF.

The rearrangement joins TRBV11-2 to TRBJ2-3, with D perhaps TRBD1 (6 bases). Trimming pared 5 bases from V and 10 bases from J, leaving 22 bases between. The CDR3 is 15 residues long. Germline V gene lookup returns CDR1 SGHAT and CDR2 FQNNGV. This CDR3 is CASSPLQGPIVAQYF. In DNA form, the CDR3 reads TGTGCCAGCAGCCCCCTCCAGGGGCCTATAGTAGCGCAGTATTTT.

The chain uses TRBV5-1 and TRBJ1-6; 7 bases are shared with TRBD1. The trim removed 0 bases at V and 10 bases at J, leaving 7 bases unmatched. The CDR3 has 15 residues. Germline V gene sequence: CDR1 SGHRS, CDR2 YFSETQ. CDR3 sequence (DNA): TGCGCCAGCAGCTTGGAGGGGGCGCTCAGCTCACCCCTCCACTTT. Residues: CASSLEGALSSPLHF.

This chain connects TRBV6-4 to TRBJ2-2; D ambiguous. V was cut by 8 bases and J by 4 bases, with 11 bases left in between. The CDR3 covers 13 residues. CDR1 is MRHNA and CDR2 is SNTAGT in the germline V gene. As DNA, the CDR3 is TGTGCCAGCCCTTTCAAGCCCACCGGGGAGCTGTTTTTT. It specifies CASPFKPTGELFF.

The chain carries TRBV19 and TRBJ2-7, with D possibly TRBD2 on 6 matching bases. Germline CDR1 and CDR2: LNHDA and SQIVND (reference sequence). The V gene lost 3 bases and the J gene lost 2 bases, with 14 bases spanning the gap. The CDR3 consists of 15 residues. CDR3 nucleotides: TGTGCCAGTAGTATGGGGATTTCGGGGGCCTACGAGCAGTACTTC. Protein sequence: CASSMGISGAYEQYF.

This chain links TRBV14 with TRBJ1-6, with 7 positions matching TRBD1. The junction had 3 bases not matched to a gene; V was cut back by 4 bases and J by 6 bases. Looked up from germline, CDR1 is SGHDN and CDR2 is FVKESK. This CDR3 region has 14 residues. The CDR3 is CASSLGTANSPLHF. CDR3 nucleotides: TGTGCCAGCAGCCTCGGGACAGCTAATTCACCCCTCCACTTT.

This clone has more than one count but fewer than ten. This chain connects TRBV2 to TRBJ1-4, with 8 positions matching TRBD1. J was trimmed by 3 bases and V by 10 bases; bases with no gene match: 7. Germline V gene data show CDR1 as SNHLY and CDR2 as FYNNEI. The CDR3 loop spans 14 amino acids. The CDR3 coding sequence is TGTGCCACCCCAGGGGGCGAAGCTAATGAAAAACTGTTTTTT. Its protein product is CATPGGEANEKLFF.

The V gene is TRBV20-1, the J gene TRBJ2-3; no reliable D call. V lost 6 bases to trimming and J lost 1 base, with 5 bases between them. There are 11 residues in the CDR3. Germline V gives CDR1 DFQATT, CDR2 SNEGSKA (reference sequence). CDR3 in amino acids: CSAYGTDTQYF. The CDR3 bases are TGCAGTGCGTATGGCACAGATACGCAGTATTTT.

As for this clone: Other nucleotide sequences in the sample specify the same CDR3. This sequence joins TRBV4-2 and TRBJ2-5; possibly TRBD2 for D (5 bases). The CDR3 sequence is 14 residues long. The ends were cut back, 0 bases at V and 2 bases at J, with 7 bases in the middle. The V gene's germline CDR1 is LGHNA and CDR2 YNFKEQ. The CDR3 protein is CASSQDRGQETQYF. The CDR3 nucleotides read TGTGCCAGCAGCCAAGACCGAGGGCAAGAGACCCAGTACTTC.

This CDR3 reads CATDRGASTEAFF. Here the CDR3 DNA reads TGTGCCACTGACAGGGGAGCATCCACTGAAGCTTTCTTT. The chain carries TRBV28 and TRBJ1-1; 8 nucleotides match TRBD1. J lost 4 bases, V lost 10 bases, and 8 bases had no gene match. The CDR3 has 13 amino acids. Germline lookup yields CDR1 MDHEN and CDR2 SYDVKM.

J is TRBJ2-2 and V is TRBV5-5; 7 bases are shared with TRBD1. The J segment lost 1 base and the V segment lost 4 bases, leaving 7 bases of the junction unmatched. Looked up from germline, CDR1 is SGHKS and CDR2 is YYEKEE (reference sequence). The CDR3 totals 16 residues. CDR3 region: CASSGATGENTGELFF. Written as DNA, the CDR3 is TGTGCCAGCAGCGGAGCAACAGGGGAGAACACCGGGGAGCTGTTTTTT.

This chain links TRBV9 with TRBJ2-7; no clear D gene. The ends were cut back, 6 bases at V and 3 bases at J, with 4 bases in the middle. The germline V gene has CDR1 SGDLS and CDR2 YYNGEE. The CDR3 consists of 10 residues. The DNA for the CDR3 is TGTGCCAGCATTCTCTACGAGCAGTACTTC. Protein: CASILYEQYF.

The chain links TRBV28 to TRBJ1-2; D gene ambiguous. V dropped 7 bases and J dropped 2 bases, with 11 bases sitting between them. The length of the CDR3 is 13 residues. Germline CDR1 reads MDHEN; CDR2 reads SYDVKM. As DNA, the CDR3 is TGTGCCAGCACTGTTGGGCTAAACTATGGCTACACCTTC. As protein: CASTVGLNYGYTF.

V is TRBV11-2 and J is TRBJ1-1; 8 nucleotides line up with TRBD1. Germline assignment: CDR1 SGHAT and CDR2 FQNNGV. Losses at the gene ends were 5 bases for V and 6 bases for J; bases not matched to a gene: 8. This CDR3 comprises 14 residues. DNA of the CDR3: TGTGCCAGCAGCCCAATGGGACAGGCCTCTGAAGCTTTCTTT. This codes for CASSPMGQASEAFF.

CDR3 sequence (DNA): TGCGCCAGCAGCCAGAATGGACTAGCGCGGGATACGCAGTATTTT. Translated: CASSQNGLARDTQYF. This chain uses TRBV4-1 with TRBJ2-3; 9 bases agree with TRBD2. V trimming: 3 bases; J trimming: 6 bases; junction bases outside the gene matches: 7. Germline loops: CDR1 MGHRA, CDR2 YSYEKL. This CDR3 is built from 15 residues.

The chain has TRBV2 and TRBJ1-5; tentative D call: TRBD1 (6 bases). Germline V gene sequence: CDR1 SNHLY, CDR2 FYNNEI. This CDR3 spans 15 amino acids. Trimming took 4 bases from V and 3 from J, leaving 13 bases between them. This CDR3 is CASSAGASYNQPQHF. CDR3 sequence (DNA): TGTGCCAGCAGTGCAGGGGCAAGTTACAATCAGCCCCAGCATTTT.

The chain has TRBV7-2 and TRBJ2-6; D remains unclear. CDR3 size: 15 residues. CDR1 and CDR2 from the germline V gene are SGHTA and FQGNSA. V was cut by 5 bases and J by 0 bases, with 8 bases left in between. CDR3 protein: CASSRLGSGANVLTF. CDR3 DNA sequence: TGTGCCAGCAGCCGACTTGGCTCTGGGGCCAACGTCCTGACTTTC.

This chain connects TRBV28 to TRBJ1-5; a possible D gene is TRBD1 (6 bases). V lost 10 bases, J lost 1 base, and 17 bases lay in between. This CDR3 comprises 15 residues. In germline, CDR1 is MDHEN, CDR2 SYDVKM. The CDR3 is CATSNGQKSNQPQHF. The CDR3 nucleotides read TGTGCCACCTCAAACGGACAGAAAAGCAATCAGCCCCAGCATTTT.

The chain has TRBV14 and TRBJ1-1; the D is unclear. The V gene lost 5 bases and the J gene lost 0 bases, with 10 bases spanning the gap. Germline V CDR1 and CDR2: SGHDN, FVKESK. CDR3 length: 14 amino acids. CDR3 nucleotide sequence: TGTGCCAGCAGCACGTCGGTTTTGAACACTGAAGCTTTCTTT. As protein: CASSTSVLNTEAFF.

This clone was observed a few times. The chain uses TRBV5-4 and TRBJ1-3, with 10 bases fitting TRBD1. V lost 1 base, J lost 2 bases, and 6 bases stayed unmatched. Germline CDR1 reads SGHNT; CDR2 reads YYREEE (reference sequence). The length of the CDR3 is 17 residues. CDR3 protein: CASSLLWDRGPGNTIYF. The CDR3 DNA reads TGTGCCAGCAGCTTGTTGTGGGACAGGGGACCTGGAAACACCATATATTTT.

This chain uses TRBV15 with TRBJ2-3; 9 positions agree with TRBD2. CDR3 length equals 16 residues. Trimming cost V 4 bases and J 7 bases; bases outside gene matches: 12. The V gene's germline CDR1 is LNHNV and CDR2 YYDKDF (reference sequence). This CDR3 is CATSNPTSGSKNTQYF. The CDR3 nucleotides are TGTGCCACCAGCAATCCGACTAGCGGAAGTAAAAATACGCAGTATTTT.

This chain uses TRBV4-2 with TRBJ2-7, with D possibly being TRBD1 (6 bases). Trimming left V 1 base short and J 0 bases short, with 13 bases between. The germline gives CDR1 LGHNA, CDR2 YNFKEQ. The CDR3 has 16 residues. This CDR3 reads CASSQVRADSSYEQYF. CDR3 in DNA: TGTGCCAGCAGCCAAGTTCGGGCGGACAGCTCCTACGAGCAGTACTTC.

This clone was recorded a few times. The sample has other DNA sequences that encode this CDR3 too. The chain links TRBV28 to TRBJ1-1; D ambiguous. The CDR3 covers 12 residues. V lost 5 bases and J lost 4, with 8 bases in between. CDR1 is MDHEN and CDR2 is SYDVKM in the germline V gene. CDR3 coding DNA: TGTGCCAGCAGTCTCCGGGGCACTGAAGCTTTCTTT. Translated, it gives CASSLRGTEAFF.